This T cell receptor beta chain was captured by sequencing in a study of cytomegalovirus exposure and HLA in healthy donors. This CDR3 has 16 residues. Germline loops: CDR1 SGHRS, CDR2 YFSETQ. Trimming pared 3 bases from V and 2 bases from J, leaving 16 bases between. The PCR employed 60 Vbeta primers together with 13 Jbeta primers. Using immunoSEQ multiplex PCR, the repertoire was profiled, and TCRdb retains in-frame clones only, with some absent. The table has about 200,000 clones, roughly 80% seen once; the top ten hold 1.7%. The source material was PBMCs. This TCR was recovered from a woman between 18 and 29 years old in good health and CMV-seronegative. This chain connects TRBV5-1 to TRBJ2-3; TRBD2 is a possible D gene (6 bases). CDR3 in DNA: TGCGCCAGCAGCTCGCCGGGGGACTTCCTCACAGATACGCAGTATTTT. This gives the protein CASSSPGDFLTDTQYF.